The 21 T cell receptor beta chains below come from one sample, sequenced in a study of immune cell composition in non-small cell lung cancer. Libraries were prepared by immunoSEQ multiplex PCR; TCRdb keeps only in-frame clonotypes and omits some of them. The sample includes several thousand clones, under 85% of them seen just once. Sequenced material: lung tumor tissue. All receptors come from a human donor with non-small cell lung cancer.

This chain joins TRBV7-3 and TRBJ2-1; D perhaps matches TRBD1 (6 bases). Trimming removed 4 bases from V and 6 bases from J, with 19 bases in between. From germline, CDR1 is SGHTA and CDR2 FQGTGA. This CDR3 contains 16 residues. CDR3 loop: CASSSGSGGGVNEQFF. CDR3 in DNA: TGTGCCAGCAGCTCTGGAAGCGGTGGGGGCGTCAATGAGCAGTTCTTC.

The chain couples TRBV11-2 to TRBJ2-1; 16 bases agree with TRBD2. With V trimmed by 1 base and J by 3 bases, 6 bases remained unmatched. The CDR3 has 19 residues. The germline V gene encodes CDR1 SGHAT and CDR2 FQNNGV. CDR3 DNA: TGTGCCAGCAGCTTAGGGGAGGGACTAGCGGGGGGGAACTACAATGAGCAGTTCTTC. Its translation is CASSLGEGLAGGNYNEQFF. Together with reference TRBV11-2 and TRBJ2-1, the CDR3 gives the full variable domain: EAGVAQSPRYKIIEKRQSVAFWCNPISGHATLYWYQQILGQGPKLLIQFQNNGVVDDSQLPKDRFSAERLKGVDSTLKIQPAKLEDSAVYLCASSLGEGLAGGNYNEQFFGPGTRLTVL.

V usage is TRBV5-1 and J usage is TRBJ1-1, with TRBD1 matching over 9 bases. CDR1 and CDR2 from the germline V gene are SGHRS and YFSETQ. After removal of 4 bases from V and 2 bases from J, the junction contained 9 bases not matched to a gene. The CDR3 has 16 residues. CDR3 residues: CASSPPQGAGNTEAFF. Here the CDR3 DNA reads TGCGCCAGCAGCCCTCCACAGGGGGCGGGAAACACTGAAGCTTTCTTT.

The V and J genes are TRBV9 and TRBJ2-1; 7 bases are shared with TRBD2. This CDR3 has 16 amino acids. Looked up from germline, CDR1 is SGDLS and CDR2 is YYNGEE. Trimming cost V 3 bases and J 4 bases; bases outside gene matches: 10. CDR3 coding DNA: TGTGCCAGCAGCGCGGGGGGTCAAGCGGTTTACAATGAGCAGTTCTTC. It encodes CASSAGGQAVYNEQFF.

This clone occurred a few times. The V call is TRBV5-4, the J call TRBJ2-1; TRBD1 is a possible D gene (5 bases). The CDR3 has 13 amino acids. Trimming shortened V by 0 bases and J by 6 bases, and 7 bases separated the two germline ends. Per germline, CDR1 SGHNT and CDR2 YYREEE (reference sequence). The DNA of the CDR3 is TGTGCCAGCAGCTTGGCAGGGCCCAATGAGCAGTTCTTC. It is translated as CASSLAGPNEQFF. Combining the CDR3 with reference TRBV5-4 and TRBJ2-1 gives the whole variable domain ETGVTQSPTHLIKTRGQQVTLRCSSQSGHNTVSWYQQALGQGPQFIFQYYREEENGRGNFPPRFSGLQFPNYSSELNVNALELDDSALYLCASSLAGPNEQFFGPGTRLTVL.

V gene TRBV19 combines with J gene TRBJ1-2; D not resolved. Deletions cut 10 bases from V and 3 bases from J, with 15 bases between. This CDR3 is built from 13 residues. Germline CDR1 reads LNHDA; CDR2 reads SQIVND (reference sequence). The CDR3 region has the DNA TGTGCCACCCATCTCTCAGGTTACTATGGCTACACCTTC. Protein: CATHLSGYYGYTF.

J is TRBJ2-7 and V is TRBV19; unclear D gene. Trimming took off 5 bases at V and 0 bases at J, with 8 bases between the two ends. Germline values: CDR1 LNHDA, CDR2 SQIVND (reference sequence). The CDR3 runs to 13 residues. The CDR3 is CASSPRASYEQYF. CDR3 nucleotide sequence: TGTGCCAGTAGTCCCCGGGCCTCCTACGAGCAGTACTTC. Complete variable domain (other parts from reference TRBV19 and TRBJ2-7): DGGITQSPKYLFRKEGQNVTLSCEQNLNHDAMYWYRQDPGQGLRLIYYSQIVNDFQKGDIAEGYSVSREKKESFPLTVTSAQKNPTAFYLCASSPRASYEQYFGPGTRLTVT.

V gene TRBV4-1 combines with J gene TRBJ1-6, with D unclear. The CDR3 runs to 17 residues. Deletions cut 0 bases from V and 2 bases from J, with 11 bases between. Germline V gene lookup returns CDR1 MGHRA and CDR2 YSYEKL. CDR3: CASSQDLREAYNSPLHF. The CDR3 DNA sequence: TGCGCCAGCAGCCAAGATCTAAGGGAAGCCTATAATTCACCCCTCCACTTT.

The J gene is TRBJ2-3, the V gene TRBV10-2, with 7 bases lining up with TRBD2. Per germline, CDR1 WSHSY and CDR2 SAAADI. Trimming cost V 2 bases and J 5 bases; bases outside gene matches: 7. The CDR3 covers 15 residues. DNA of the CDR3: TGCGCCAGCAGTGAGCAGGGAGGGATAAAAGATACGCAGTATTTT. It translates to CASSEQGGIKDTQYF.

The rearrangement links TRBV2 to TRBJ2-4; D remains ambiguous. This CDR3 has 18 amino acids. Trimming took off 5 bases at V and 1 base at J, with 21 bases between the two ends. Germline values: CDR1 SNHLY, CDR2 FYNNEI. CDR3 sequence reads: CASSNRAYLVGAKNIQYF. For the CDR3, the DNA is TGTGCCAGCAGTAACCGGGCTTATCTGGTTGGGGCCAAAAACATTCAGTACTTC.

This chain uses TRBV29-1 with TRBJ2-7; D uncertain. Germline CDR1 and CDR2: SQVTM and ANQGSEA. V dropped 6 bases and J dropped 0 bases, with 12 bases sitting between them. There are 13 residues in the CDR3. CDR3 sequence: CSVTSGSSYEQYF. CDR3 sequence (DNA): TGCAGCGTCACGTCCGGAAGCTCCTACGAGCAGTACTTC.

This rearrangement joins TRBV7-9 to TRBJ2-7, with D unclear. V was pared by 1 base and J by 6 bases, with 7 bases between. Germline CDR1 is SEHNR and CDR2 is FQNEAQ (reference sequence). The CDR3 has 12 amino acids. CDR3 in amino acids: CASSLGATEQYF. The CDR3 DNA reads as TGTGCCAGCAGCTTAGGGGCGACCGAGCAGTACTTC.

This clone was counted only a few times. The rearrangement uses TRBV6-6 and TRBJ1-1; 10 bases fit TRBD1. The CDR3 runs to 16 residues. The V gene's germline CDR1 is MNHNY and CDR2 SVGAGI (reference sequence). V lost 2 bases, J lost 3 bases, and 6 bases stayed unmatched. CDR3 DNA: TGTGCCAGCAGTTACACCGGGACAGGGGAGGACACTGAAGCTTTCTTT. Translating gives CASSYTGTGEDTEAFF.

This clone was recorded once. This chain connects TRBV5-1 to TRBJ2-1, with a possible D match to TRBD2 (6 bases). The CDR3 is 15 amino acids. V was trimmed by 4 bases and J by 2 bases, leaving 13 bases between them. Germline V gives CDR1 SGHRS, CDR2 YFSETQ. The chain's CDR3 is CASSDGSATYNEQFF. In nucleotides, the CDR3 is TGCGCCAGCAGCGACGGGAGCGCTACCTACAATGAGCAGTTCTTC.

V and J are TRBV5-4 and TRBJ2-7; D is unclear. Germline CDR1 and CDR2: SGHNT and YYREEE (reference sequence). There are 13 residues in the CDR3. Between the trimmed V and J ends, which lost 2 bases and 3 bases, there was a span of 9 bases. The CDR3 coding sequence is TGTGCCAGCAGCTTCAGGTCGGACTACGAGCAGTACTTC. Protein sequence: CASSFRSDYEQYF.

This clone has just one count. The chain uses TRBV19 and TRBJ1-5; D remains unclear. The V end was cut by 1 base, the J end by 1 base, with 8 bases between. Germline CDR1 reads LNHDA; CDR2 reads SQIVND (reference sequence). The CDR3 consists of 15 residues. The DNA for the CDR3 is TGTGCCAGTAGTATAGGGGCCGTGAGCAATCAGCCCCAGCATTTT. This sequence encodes CASSIGAVSNQPQHF.

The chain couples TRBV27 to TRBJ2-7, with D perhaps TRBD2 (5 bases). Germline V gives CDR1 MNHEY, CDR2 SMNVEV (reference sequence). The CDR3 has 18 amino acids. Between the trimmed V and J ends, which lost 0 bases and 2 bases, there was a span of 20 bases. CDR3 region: CASSLSRPSGVPPYEQYF. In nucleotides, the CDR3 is TGTGCCAGCAGTTTATCCCGGCCTTCCGGGGTGCCACCCTACGAGCAGTACTTC.

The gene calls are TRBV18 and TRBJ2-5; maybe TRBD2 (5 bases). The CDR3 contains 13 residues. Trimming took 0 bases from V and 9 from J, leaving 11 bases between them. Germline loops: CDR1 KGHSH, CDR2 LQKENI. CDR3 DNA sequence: TGTGCCAGCTCACCACCCTCGTTGGAGGCCCAGTACTTC. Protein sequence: CASSPPSLEAQYF.

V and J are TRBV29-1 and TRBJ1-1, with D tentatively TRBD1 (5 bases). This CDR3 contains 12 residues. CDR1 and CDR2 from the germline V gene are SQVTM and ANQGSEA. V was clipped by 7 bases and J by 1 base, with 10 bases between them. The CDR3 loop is CSAKDTNTEAFF. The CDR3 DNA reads TGCAGCGCCAAGGACACGAACACTGAAGCTTTCTTT.

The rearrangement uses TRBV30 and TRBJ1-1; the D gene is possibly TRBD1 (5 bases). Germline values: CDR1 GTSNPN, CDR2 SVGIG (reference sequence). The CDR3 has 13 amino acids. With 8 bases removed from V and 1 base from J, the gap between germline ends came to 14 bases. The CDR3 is CARDGQSNTEAFF. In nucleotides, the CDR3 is TGTGCCCGGGACGGGCAGTCGAACACTGAAGCTTTCTTT.

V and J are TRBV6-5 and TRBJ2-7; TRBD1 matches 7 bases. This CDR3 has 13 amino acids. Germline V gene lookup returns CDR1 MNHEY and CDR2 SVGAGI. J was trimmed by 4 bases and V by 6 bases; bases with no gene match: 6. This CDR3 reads CASRTDRRYEQYF. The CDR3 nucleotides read TGTGCCAGCAGGACGGACAGGCGATACGAGCAGTACTTC.